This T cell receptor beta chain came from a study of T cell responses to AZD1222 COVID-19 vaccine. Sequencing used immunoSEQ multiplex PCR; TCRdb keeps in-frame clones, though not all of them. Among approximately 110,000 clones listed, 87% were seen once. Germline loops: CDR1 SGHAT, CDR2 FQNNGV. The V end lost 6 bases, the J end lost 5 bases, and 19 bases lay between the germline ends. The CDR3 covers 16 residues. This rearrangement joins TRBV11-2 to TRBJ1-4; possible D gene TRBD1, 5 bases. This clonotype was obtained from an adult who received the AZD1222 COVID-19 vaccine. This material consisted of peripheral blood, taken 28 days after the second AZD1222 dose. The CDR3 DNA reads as TGTGCCAGCAGTAAAAATTTTGGGACTGGGAATGAAAAACTGTTTTTT. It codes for CASSKNFGTGNEKLFF.